Presented here are 21 T cell receptor beta chains from one specimen sequenced in a study of blood T cell repertoires in COVID-19. TCRdb's table, derived via immunoSEQ multiplex PCR, lists solely in-frame clones and lacks some. The table shows some 170,000 clones, with approximately 88% occurring only once. Sequencing was done on a sample of peripheral blood. Receptors were obtained from a middle-aged woman with COVID-19, enrolled during active disease.

The chain is built from TRBV2 and TRBJ2-7, with D possibly being TRBD2 (6 bases). Germline CDR1 is SNHLY and CDR2 is FYNNEI. Trimming took off 6 bases at V and 6 bases at J, with 21 bases between the two ends. The CDR3 spans 15 residues. The CDR3 loop is CASSRLDHRGTEQYF. Written as DNA, the CDR3 is TGTGCCAGCAGCAGACTAGACCACCGGGGAACCGAGCAGTACTTC.

The rearrangement links TRBV18 to TRBJ1-2, with TRBD1 as a possible D gene (6 bases). Germline CDR1 KGHSH, CDR2 LQKENI. Trimming shortened V by 4 bases and J by 4 bases, and 13 bases separated the two germline ends. The CDR3 has 14 residues. The CDR3 reads CASSRDRDTYGYTF. CDR3 DNA sequence: TGTGCCAGCTCACGGGACCGGGACACCTATGGCTACACCTTC. Full variable domain (remainder filled in from reference TRBV18 and TRBJ1-2): NAGVMQNPRHLVRRRGQEARLRCSPMKGHSHVYWYRQLPEEGLKFMVYLQKENIIDESGMPKERFSAEFPKEGPSILRIQQVVRGDSAAYFCASSRDRDTYGYTFGSGTRLTVV.

The chain carries TRBV9 and TRBJ2-2; 9 bases map to TRBD2. CDR1 and CDR2 (germline): SGDLS, YYNGEE. This CDR3 region has 17 residues. The junction had 7 bases not matched to a gene; V was cut back by 4 bases and J by 0 bases. The CDR3, as DNA: TGTGCCAGCAGCCTTAGCGGGAGCGGGGCGAACACCGGGGAGCTGTTTTTT. Translating gives CASSLSGSGANTGELFF.

The gene calls are TRBV11-3 and TRBJ2-7; 7 bases are shared with TRBD2. The CDR3 runs 16 residues. The V gene's germline CDR1 is SGHNT and CDR2 YENEEA. Trimming at V came to 0 bases and at J to 6 bases, leaving 11 bases not matched to a gene. CDR3 bases: TGTGCCAGCAGCTTAGATGAAGGGCGGGGGTCGGTCGAGCAGTACTTC. Translating gives CASSLDEGRGSVEQYF.

As for this clone: A read error may account for a junction end that differs from germline. V is TRBV18 and J is TRBJ1-2; tentative D call: TRBD1 (6 bases). The CDR3 totals 16 residues. The germline V gene encodes CDR1 KGHSH and CDR2 LQKENI. CDR3 region: CASSPPVVSGGYGYTF. The CDR3 region has the DNA TGTGCCAGCTCACCACCGGTGGTTTCGGGGGGCTATGGCTACACTTTC.

V gene TRBV6-1 combines with J gene TRBJ1-2; D is undetermined. There are 15 residues in the CDR3. The V gene's germline CDR1 is MNHNS and CDR2 SASEGT. V lost 1 base, J lost 4 bases, and 13 bases lay in between. DNA for the CDR3: TGTGCCAGCAGTGAAGGATTGGGAGGACCCTATGGCTACACCTTC. This codes for CASSEGLGGPYGYTF.

This clone was counted a single time. The V and J genes are TRBV19 and TRBJ1-1; no reliable D call. V was clipped by 5 bases and J by 4 bases, with 11 bases between them. The CDR3 has 13 residues. The germline V gene encodes CDR1 LNHDA and CDR2 SQIVND (reference sequence). DNA of the CDR3: TGTGCCAGTAGTCTGAGATTTTTCACTGAAGCTTTCTTT. Translated, it gives CASSLRFFTEAFF.

The chain is built from TRBV19 and TRBJ1-5; 10 bases fit TRBD1. CDR3 length equals 17 residues. V shed 5 bases, J shed 2 bases, and the junction held 9 bases outside the gene matches. Germline CDR1 reads LNHDA; CDR2 reads SQIVND (reference sequence). In DNA form, the CDR3 reads TGTGCCAGTAGTTCCGGACAGGGGGAGTTGGGCAATCAGCCCCAGCATTTT. Its protein is CASSSGQGELGNQPQHF.

This chain uses TRBV29-1 with TRBJ2-7, with 10 bases aligning to TRBD1. The CDR3 contains 15 residues. V gave up 4 bases and J gave up 2 bases; unmatched junction bases: 8. Germline V lookup: CDR1 SQVTM, CDR2 ANQGSEA. CDR3: CSVVRQGARTYEQYF. CDR3 coding DNA: TGCAGCGTTGTTCGACAGGGGGCGAGGACCTACGAGCAGTACTTC.

CDR3 nucleotides: TGTGCCAGCAATTTCCGGGACAGGGGCACTGAAGCTTTCTTT. It translates to CASNFRDRGTEAFF. This chain connects TRBV27 to TRBJ1-1, with TRBD1 matching 10 bases. The CDR3 loop spans 14 amino acids. Per germline, CDR1 MNHEY and CDR2 SMNVEV (reference sequence). V shed 7 bases, J shed 4 bases, and the junction held 6 bases outside the gene matches.

The chain carries TRBV11-3 and TRBJ1-6; no clear D. With 7 bases removed from V and 6 bases from J, the gap between germline ends came to 16 bases. Germline V lookup: CDR1 SGHNT, CDR2 YENEEA. The CDR3 is made up of 15 amino acids. The CDR3 sequence is CASTLIYHFNSPLHF. CDR3 coding DNA: TGTGCCAGCACCTTGATCTACCACTTTAATTCACCCCTCCACTTT.

V is TRBV18 and J is TRBJ1-5; 7 nucleotides match TRBD1. With V trimmed by 3 bases and J by 3 bases, 5 bases remained unmatched. The CDR3 totals 15 residues. Per germline, CDR1 KGHSH and CDR2 LQKENI. The CDR3 DNA reads TGTGCCAGCTCACCCCTAGGACAGGTCAATCAGCCCCAGCATTTT. Its protein product is CASSPLGQVNQPQHF.

This chain uses TRBV5-1 with TRBJ2-5, with TRBD1 matching over 7 bases. J was trimmed by 2 bases and V by 4 bases; bases with no gene match: 11. This CDR3 is built from 16 residues. Germline-derived CDR1 and CDR2 are SGHRS and YFSETQ. This chain's CDR3 is CASSTSTGSGQETQYF. CDR3 DNA sequence: TGCGCCAGCAGCACCTCGACAGGGTCTGGTCAAGAGACCCAGTACTTC.

In this sample, this clone turned up a few times. The V call is TRBV6-5, the J call TRBJ1-2, with D perhaps matching TRBD1 (6 bases). Trimming took 0 bases from V and 2 from J, leaving 13 bases between them. Germline lookup yields CDR1 MNHEY and CDR2 SVGAGI. This CDR3 contains 16 residues. The CDR3 DNA reads as TGTGCCAGCAGTTACTCGAAGCAGGGGTTCAACTATGGCTACACCTTC. This translates into CASSYSKQGFNYGYTF.

The chain uses TRBV9 and TRBJ2-1, with 11 nucleotides matching TRBD2. CDR1 is SGDLS and CDR2 is YYNGEE in the germline V gene. With 3 bases clipped from V and 10 bases from J, the junction kept 6 bases outside the gene matches. The CDR3 has 14 amino acids. In DNA, the CDR3 is TGTGCCAGCAGCGAAGGGACTAGCGGAACCGAGCAGTTCTTC. The encoded protein is CASSEGTSGTEQFF.

CDR3 coding DNA: TGTGCCAGCAGCTACCGGAGCATTCAGTACTTC. It yields the protein CASSYRSIQYF. The V call is TRBV27, the J call TRBJ2-4; D ambiguous. Per the germline V gene, CDR1 is MNHEY and CDR2 is SMNVEV (reference sequence). The ends were cut back, 6 bases at V and 9 bases at J, with 9 bases in the middle. This CDR3 has 11 residues.

This chain uses TRBV19 with TRBJ2-3; 7 bases are a match to TRBD2. The CDR3 runs 14 residues. V shed 5 bases, J shed 6 bases, and the junction held 8 bases outside the gene matches. Germline CDR1 is LNHDA and CDR2 is SQIVND (reference sequence). CDR3 DNA sequence: TGTGCCAGTAGTTCCCGGGGGGACGACGATACGCAGTATTTT. Its protein product is CASSSRGDDDTQYF.

In its sample, this clone was seen a few times. The rearrangement links TRBV27 to TRBJ1-5, with D hard to call. V gave up 6 bases and J gave up 3 bases, with 12 bases separating them. The CDR3 is made up of 14 amino acids. Per germline, CDR1 MNHEY and CDR2 SMNVEV (reference sequence). The CDR3 nucleotides are TGTGCCAGCAGGGGAGGGTTGCTCAATCAGCCCCAGCATTTT. Its translation is CASRGGLLNQPQHF.

The chain carries TRBV19 and TRBJ2-7; 9 bases agree with TRBD1. The CDR3 totals 13 residues. The junction had 2 bases not matched to a gene; V was cut back by 5 bases and J by 3 bases. Germline V gene sequence: CDR1 LNHDA, CDR2 SQIVND (reference sequence). The CDR3 here is CASSADRGYEQYF. In nucleotides, the CDR3 is TGTGCCAGTAGTGCGGACAGGGGCTACGAGCAGTACTTC.

CDR3 region: CASSGDREGAEAFF. The CDR3 nucleotides read TGTGCCAGCAGTGGGGACAGGGAGGGGGCTGAAGCTTTCTTT. The chain has TRBV27 and TRBJ1-1, with 9 bases fitting TRBD1. Trimming took 5 bases from V and 6 from J; bases not matched to a gene: 7. CDR3 length: 14 amino acids. CDR1 is MNHEY, CDR2 SMNVEV, per germline (reference sequence).

V gene TRBV5-4 combines with J gene TRBJ1-1; the match to TRBD1 covers 9 bases. The junction had 14 bases not matched to a gene; V was cut back by 4 bases and J by 4 bases. CDR3 size: 17 residues. Germline V lookup: CDR1 SGHNT, CDR2 YYREEE (reference sequence). The CDR3 DNA reads as TGTGCCAGCAGCCCTGGACTGGGACAGGGAGAGACCACTGAAGCTTTCTTT. The encoded protein is CASSPGLGQGETTEAFF.